This T cell receptor (beta chain) was sequenced during a study of blood T cell repertoires in COVID-19. Across the whole study: Italy, Spain and the United States were the sources of the convalescent and acute COVID-19 samples.

There are a few counts of this clone. Data came from immunoSEQ multiplex PCR; TCRdb stores just in-frame clones and leaves some out. Here the sample spans some 33,000 clones, 65% to 90% being singletons. V lost 5 bases and J 6 bases, leaving 10 bases between the germline ends. The CDR3 runs 13 residues. Sequencing was performed on peripheral blood. The chain couples TRBV12-3 or TRBV12-4 to TRBJ2-2; a weak D match, TRBD1 (5 bases). The receptor comes from a human donor in a cohort sampled during active COVID-19. CDR3 bases: TGTGCCAGCAGTCTAGGACATTCCGGGGAGCTGTTTTTT. It encodes CASSLGHSGELFF.